These 10 T cell receptor beta chains came from one sample sequenced in a study of T cells in Graves' hyperthyroidism and ophthalmopathy. Authors of the study amplified TCR beta CDR3 regions from RNA transcripts. The HTBI primer set served for first-round RT-PCR of the TCR CDR3. TCRdb used MiXCR to reprocess the multiplex PCR reads, holding one entry per CDR3 protein. The sample has 100,000 to 140,000 distinct CDR3 sequences, approximately 16% seen once. The sequencing input was blood. The receptors derive from a woman in her 50s with Graves' hyperthyroidism.

The sample holds many counts of this clonotype. The chain employs TRBV20-1 and TRBJ2-1; 9 nucleotides line up with TRBD2. J was trimmed by 7 bases and V by 0 bases; bases with no gene match: 7. The CDR3 has 15 residues. Per the germline V gene, CDR1 is DFQATT and CDR2 is SNEGSKA (reference sequence). The CDR3 sequence is CSAREGAGGGNEQFF. The CDR3 region has the DNA TGCAGTGCTAGAGAGGGAGCGGGAGGAGGGAATGAGCAGTTCTTC.

This clonotype was seen ten or more times. The gene calls are TRBV19 and TRBJ1-5, with D maybe TRBD1 (5 bases). The CDR3 is made up of 12 amino acids. The germline V gene encodes CDR1 LNHDA and CDR2 SQIVND (reference sequence). Trimming shortened V by 9 bases and J by 6 bases, and 12 bases separated the two germline ends. Written as DNA, the CDR3 is TGTGCCAGCTGGGGGGGAGGTCAGCCCCAGCATTTT. Residues: CASWGGGQPQHF.

Ten or more counts support this clonotype. This sequence joins TRBV2 and TRBJ2-2; 13 bases align to TRBD2. The length of the CDR3 is 15 residues. V lost 8 bases and J lost 8; bases outside the gene matches: 8. From germline, CDR1 is SNHLY and CDR2 FYNNEI. This chain's CDR3 is CASARTSGGPGELFF. For the CDR3, the DNA is TGTGCCAGCGCGAGGACTAGCGGGGGCCCTGGGGAGCTGTTTTTT.

This clonotype was seen at least ten times. The rearrangement joins TRBV6-2 or TRBV6-3 to TRBJ2-7; D is unclear. CDR1 is MNHEY and CDR2 is SVGEGT in the germline V gene. This CDR3 contains 16 residues. Between the trimmed V and J ends, which lost 6 bases and 5 bases, there was a span of 23 bases. CDR3 sequence: CASSPDRSLLTNEQYF. The CDR3 DNA follows: TGTGCCAGCAGCCCCGACCGGTCGCTTCTAACGAACGAGCAGTACTTC.

The chain has TRBV12-3 or TRBV12-4 and TRBJ1-1; 7 nucleotides match TRBD1. CDR3 length equals 13 residues. V shed 5 bases and J 8 bases; nucleotides not matched to a gene: 8. For the CDR3, the DNA is TGTGCCAGCAGTCCCAGACAGGGTATGGAAGCTTTCTTT. The encoded protein is CASSPRQGMEAFF.

This clonotype was seen at least ten times. The chain combines TRBV5-1 with TRBJ2-1, with a tentative D call TRBD2 (5 bases). This CDR3 is 13 amino acids long. From germline, CDR1 is SGHRS and CDR2 YFSETQ. V was shortened by 4 bases and J by 8 bases, with 13 bases between the two germline ends. CDR3 in amino acids: CASSGGGLHEQFF. Written as DNA, the CDR3 is TGCGCCAGCAGCGGAGGAGGACTCCATGAGCAGTTCTTC. Full variable domain (outside the CDR3, taken from reference TRBV5-1 and TRBJ2-1): KAGVTQTPRYLIKTRGQQVTLSCSPISGHRSVSWYQQTPGQGLQFLFEYFSETQRNKGNFPGRFSGRQFSNSRSEMNVSTLELGDSALYLCASSGGGLHEQFFGPGTRLTVL.

This sequence joins TRBV6-1 and TRBJ2-2; 7 positions agree with TRBD2. The CDR3 has 18 amino acids. Germline V gene sequence: CDR1 MNHNS, CDR2 SASEGT. Trimming took 2 bases from V and 1 from J; bases not matched to a gene: 10. CDR3 nucleotides: TGTGCCAGCAGTGAAAGCGGGGCCGCCTCCCTGAACACCGGGGAGCTGTTTTTT. It is translated as CASSESGAASLNTGELFF.

The sample holds many counts of this clonotype. CDR3 residues: CASSYTFGQPQHF. As DNA, the CDR3 is TGTGCCAGCAGTTACACTTTTGGTCAGCCCCAGCATTTT. This chain uses TRBV6-5 with TRBJ1-5; no clear D gene. The CDR3 loop spans 13 amino acids. CDR1 MNHEY and CDR2 SVGAGI come from the germline V gene. V lost 2 bases, J lost 6 bases, and 8 bases lay in between.

This clonotype showed up many times. The chain employs TRBV20-1 and TRBJ2-5; 8 bases line up with TRBD1. V lost 1 base, J lost 5 bases, and 3 bases stayed unmatched. Germline assignment: CDR1 DFQATT and CDR2 SNEGSKA (reference sequence). The CDR3 spans 13 residues. The CDR3 protein is CSARVTGVETQYF. CDR3 coding DNA: TGCAGTGCTAGAGTGACAGGGGTCGAGACCCAGTACTTC.

This clonotype was counted ten times or more. This sequence joins TRBV13 and TRBJ2-2, with D possibly being TRBD2 (5 bases). The V end lost 6 bases, the J end lost 7 bases, and 15 bases lay between the germline ends. The germline V gene encodes CDR1 PRHDT and CDR2 FYEKMQ (reference sequence). This CDR3 contains 14 residues. CDR3 region: CASRGSQRGGELFF. For the CDR3, the DNA is TGTGCCAGCAGGGGGAGCCAACGGGGCGGGGAGCTGTTTTTT.